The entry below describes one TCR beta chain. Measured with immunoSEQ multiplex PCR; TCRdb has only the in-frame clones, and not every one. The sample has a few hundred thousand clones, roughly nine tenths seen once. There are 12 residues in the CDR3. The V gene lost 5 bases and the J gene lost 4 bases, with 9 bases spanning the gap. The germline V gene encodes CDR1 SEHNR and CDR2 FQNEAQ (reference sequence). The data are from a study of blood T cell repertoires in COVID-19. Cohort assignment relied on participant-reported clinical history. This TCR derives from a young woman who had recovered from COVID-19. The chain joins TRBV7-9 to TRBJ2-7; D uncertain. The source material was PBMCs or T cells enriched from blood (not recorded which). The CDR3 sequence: CASSLDNYEQYF. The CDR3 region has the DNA TGTGCCAGCAGCCTCGACAATTACGAGCAGTACTTC. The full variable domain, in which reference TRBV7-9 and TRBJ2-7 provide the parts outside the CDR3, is DTGVSQNPRHKITKRGQNVTFRCDPISEHNRLYWYRQTLGQGPEFLTYFQNEAQLEKSRLLSDRFSAERPKGSFSTLEIQRTEQGDSAMYLCASSLDNYEQYFGPGTRLTVT.